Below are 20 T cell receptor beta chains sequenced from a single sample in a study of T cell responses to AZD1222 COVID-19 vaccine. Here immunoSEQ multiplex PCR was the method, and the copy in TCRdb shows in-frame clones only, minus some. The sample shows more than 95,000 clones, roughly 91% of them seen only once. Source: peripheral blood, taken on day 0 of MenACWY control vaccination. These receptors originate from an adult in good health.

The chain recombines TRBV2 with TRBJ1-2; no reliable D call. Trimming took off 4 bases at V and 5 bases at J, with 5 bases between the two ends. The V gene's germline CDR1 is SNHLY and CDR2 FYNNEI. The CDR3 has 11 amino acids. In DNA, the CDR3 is TGTGCCAGCAGTGGGACGTATGGCTACACCTTC. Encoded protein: CASSGTYGYTF. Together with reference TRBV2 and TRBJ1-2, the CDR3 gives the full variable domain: EPEVTQTPSHQVTQMGQEVILRCVPISNHLYFYWYRQILGQKVEFLVSFYNNEISEKSEIFDDQFSVERPDGSNFTLKIRSTKLEDSAMYFCASSGTYGYTFGSGTRLTVV.

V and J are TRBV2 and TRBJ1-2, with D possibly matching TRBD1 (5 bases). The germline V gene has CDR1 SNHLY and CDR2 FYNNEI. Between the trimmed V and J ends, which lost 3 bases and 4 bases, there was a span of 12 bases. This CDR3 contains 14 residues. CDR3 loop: CASSELGRSYGYTF. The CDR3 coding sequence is TGTGCCAGCAGTGAGTTGGGACGGAGCTATGGCTACACCTTC.

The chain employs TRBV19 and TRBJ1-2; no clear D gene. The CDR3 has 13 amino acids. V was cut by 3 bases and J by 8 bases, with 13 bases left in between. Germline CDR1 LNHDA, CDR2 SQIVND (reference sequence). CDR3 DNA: TGTGCCAGTAGTATCGGCAGCCAGTTGGGCTACACCTTC. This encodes CASSIGSQLGYTF.

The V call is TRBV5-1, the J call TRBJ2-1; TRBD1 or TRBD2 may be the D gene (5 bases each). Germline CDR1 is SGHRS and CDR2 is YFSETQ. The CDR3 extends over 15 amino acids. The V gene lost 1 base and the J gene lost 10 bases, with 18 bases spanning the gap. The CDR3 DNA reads TGCGCCAGCAGCTTGCCTGTTGGGGACGACTCCGAGCAGTTCTTC. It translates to CASSLPVGDDSEQFF.

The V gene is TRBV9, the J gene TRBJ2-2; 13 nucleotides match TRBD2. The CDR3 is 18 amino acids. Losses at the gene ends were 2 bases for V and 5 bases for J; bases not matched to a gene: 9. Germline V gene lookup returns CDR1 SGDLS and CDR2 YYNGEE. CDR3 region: CASSVGLAGALGTGELFF. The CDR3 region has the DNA TGTGCCAGCAGCGTTGGACTAGCGGGAGCGTTGGGGACCGGGGAGCTGTTTTTT.

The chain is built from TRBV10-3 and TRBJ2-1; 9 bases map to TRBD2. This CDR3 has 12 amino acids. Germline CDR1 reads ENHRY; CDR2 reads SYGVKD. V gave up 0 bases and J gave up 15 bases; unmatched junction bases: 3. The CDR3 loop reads CAISESGTSPFF. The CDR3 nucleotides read TGTGCCATCAGTGAGTCAGGGACTAGCCCGTTCTTC.

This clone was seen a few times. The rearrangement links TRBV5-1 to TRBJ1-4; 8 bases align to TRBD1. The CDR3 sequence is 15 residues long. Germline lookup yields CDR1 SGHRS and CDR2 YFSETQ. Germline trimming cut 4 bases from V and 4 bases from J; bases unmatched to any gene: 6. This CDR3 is CASSLGQGRNEKLFF. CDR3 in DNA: TGCGCCAGCAGCCTCGGACAGGGCCGTAATGAAAAACTGTTTTTT.

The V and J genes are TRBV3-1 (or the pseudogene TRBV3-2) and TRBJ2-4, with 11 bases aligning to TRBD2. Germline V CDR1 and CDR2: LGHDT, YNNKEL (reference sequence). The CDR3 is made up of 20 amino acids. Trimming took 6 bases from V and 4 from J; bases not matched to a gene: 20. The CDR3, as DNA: TGTGCCAGCAGTCAACCCCCTGCTAGCGGGGGGAGATATACGAAAAACATTCAGTACTTC. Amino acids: CASSQPPASGGRYTKNIQYF.

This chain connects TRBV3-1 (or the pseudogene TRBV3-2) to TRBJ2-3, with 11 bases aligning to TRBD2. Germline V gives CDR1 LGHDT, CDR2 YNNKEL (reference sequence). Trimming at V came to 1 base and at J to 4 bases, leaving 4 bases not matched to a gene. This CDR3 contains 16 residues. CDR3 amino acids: CASSQGLAGGPDTQYF. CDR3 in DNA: TGTGCCAGCAGCCAAGGGTTAGCGGGAGGGCCAGATACGCAGTATTTT.

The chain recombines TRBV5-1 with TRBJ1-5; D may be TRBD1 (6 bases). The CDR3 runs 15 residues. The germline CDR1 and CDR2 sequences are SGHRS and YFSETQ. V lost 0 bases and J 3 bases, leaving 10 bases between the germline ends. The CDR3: CASSLEGTTNQPQHF. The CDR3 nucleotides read TGCGCCAGCAGCTTGGAAGGGACAACCAATCAGCCCCAGCATTTT. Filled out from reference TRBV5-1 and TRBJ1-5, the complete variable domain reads KAGVTQTPRYLIKTRGQQVTLSCSPISGHRSVSWYQQTPGQGLQFLFEYFSETQRNKGNFPGRFSGRQFSNSRSEMNVSTLELGDSALYLCASSLEGTTNQPQHFGDGTRLSIL.

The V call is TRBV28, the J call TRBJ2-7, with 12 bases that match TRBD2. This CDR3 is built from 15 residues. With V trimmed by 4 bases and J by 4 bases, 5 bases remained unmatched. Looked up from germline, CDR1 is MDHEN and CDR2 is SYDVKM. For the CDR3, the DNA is TGTGCCAGCAGTTCCCTAGCGGGAGGGCCATACGAGCAGTACTTC. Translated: CASSSLAGGPYEQYF.

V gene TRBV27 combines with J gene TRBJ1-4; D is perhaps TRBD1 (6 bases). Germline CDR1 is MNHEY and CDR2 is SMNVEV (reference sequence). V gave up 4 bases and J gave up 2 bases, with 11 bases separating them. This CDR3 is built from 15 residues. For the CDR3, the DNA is TGTGCCAGCAGTTCCAGGGGTTTGACTAATGAAAAACTGTTTTTT. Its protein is CASSSRGLTNEKLFF.

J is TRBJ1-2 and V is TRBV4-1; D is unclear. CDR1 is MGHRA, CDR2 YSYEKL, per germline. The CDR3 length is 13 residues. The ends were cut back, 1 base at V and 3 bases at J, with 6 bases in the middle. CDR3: CASSQGEYYGYTF. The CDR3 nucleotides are TGCGCCAGCAGCCAAGGGGAGTACTATGGCTACACCTTC.

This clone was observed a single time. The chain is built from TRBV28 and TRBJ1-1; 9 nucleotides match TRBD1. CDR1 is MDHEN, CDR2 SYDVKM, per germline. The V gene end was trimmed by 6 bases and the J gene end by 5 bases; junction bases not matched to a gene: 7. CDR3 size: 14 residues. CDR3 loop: CASRYRGRVTEAFF. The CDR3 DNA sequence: TGTGCCAGCAGATACAGGGGGCGGGTTACTGAAGCTTTCTTT.

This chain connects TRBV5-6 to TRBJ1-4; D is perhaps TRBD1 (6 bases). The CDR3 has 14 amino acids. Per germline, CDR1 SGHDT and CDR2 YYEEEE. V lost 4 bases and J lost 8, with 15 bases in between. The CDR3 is CASSATGREEKLFF. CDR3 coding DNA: TGTGCCAGCAGCGCAACAGGGCGGGAAGAAAAACTGTTTTTT.

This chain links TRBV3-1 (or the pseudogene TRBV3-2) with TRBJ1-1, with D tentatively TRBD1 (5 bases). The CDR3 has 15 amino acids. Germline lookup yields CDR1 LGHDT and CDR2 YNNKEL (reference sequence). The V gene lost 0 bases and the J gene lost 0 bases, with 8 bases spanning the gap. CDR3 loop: CASSQDSGLNTEAFF. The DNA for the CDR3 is TGTGCCAGCAGCCAAGATTCAGGGCTGAACACTGAAGCTTTCTTT.

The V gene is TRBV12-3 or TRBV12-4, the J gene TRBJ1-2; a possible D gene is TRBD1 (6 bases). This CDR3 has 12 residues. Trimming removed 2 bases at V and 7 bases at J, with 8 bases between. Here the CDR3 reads CASSLSGVGYTF. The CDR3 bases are TGTGCCAGCAGTTTATCAGGGGTTGGCTACACCTTC.

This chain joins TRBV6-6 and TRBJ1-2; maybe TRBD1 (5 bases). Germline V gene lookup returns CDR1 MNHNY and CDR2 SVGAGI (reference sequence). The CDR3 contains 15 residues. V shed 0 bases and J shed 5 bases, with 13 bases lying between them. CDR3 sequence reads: CASSYSGEVRYGYTF. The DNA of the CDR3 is TGTGCCAGCAGTTACTCAGGGGAGGTGAGGTATGGCTACACCTTC.

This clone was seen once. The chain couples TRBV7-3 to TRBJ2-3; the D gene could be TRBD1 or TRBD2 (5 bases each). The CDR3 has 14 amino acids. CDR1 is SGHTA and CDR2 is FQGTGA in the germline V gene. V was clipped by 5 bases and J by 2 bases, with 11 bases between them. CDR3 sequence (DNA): TGTGCCAGCAGCGATTCGGGACCCACAGATACGCAGTATTTT. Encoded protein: CASSDSGPTDTQYF.

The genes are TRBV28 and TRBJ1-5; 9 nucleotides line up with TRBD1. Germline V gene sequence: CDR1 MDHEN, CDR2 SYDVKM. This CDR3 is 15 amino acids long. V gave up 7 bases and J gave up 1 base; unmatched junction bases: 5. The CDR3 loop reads CASTLDRGSNQPQHF. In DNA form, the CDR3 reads TGTGCCAGCACCTTGGACAGGGGAAGCAATCAGCCCCAGCATTTT.